Presented here are 14 T cell receptor beta chains from one specimen sequenced in a study of T-cell memory formation after mild COVID-19. TCRdb called the 5' RACE reads again in MiXCR, with one record for every CDR3 protein. The sample lists about 560,000 distinct CDR3 sequences; about 20% were seen once. Sequenced input: PBMCs or a T cell subset sorted from them (not recorded which). The receptors come from an adult woman who had mild COVID-19 (a few samples of this study predate the infection). Cell type and time point are not known.

This clonotype has a handful of counts. This chain joins TRBV7-6 and TRBJ1-1, with D unclear. The CDR3 covers 11 residues. V lost 4 bases to trimming and J lost 6 bases, with 6 bases between them. Germline V gene lookup returns CDR1 SGHVS and CDR2 FNYEAQ. DNA of the CDR3: TGTGCCAGCAGCTCGCAGGCTGAAGCTTTCTTT. This encodes CASSSQAEAFF.

The table lists this clonotype with a count of one. The chain couples TRBV12-3 or TRBV12-4 to TRBJ2-7; D is unclear. V lost 2 bases to trimming and J lost 5 bases, with 10 bases between them. CDR3 size: 13 residues. CDR3 sequence: CASSLSPMDEQYF. The CDR3, as DNA: TGTGCCAGCAGTTTAAGTCCGATGGACGAGCAGTACTTC.

V is TRBV30 and J is TRBJ1-1, with a tentative D call TRBD1 (5 bases). The CDR3 is 12 amino acids. The germline gives CDR1 GTSNPN, CDR2 SVGIG (reference sequence). V gave up 8 bases and J gave up 1 base, with 11 bases separating them. The CDR3 DNA sequence: TGTGCCGGGCCGGGACCGAACACTGAAGCTTTCTTT. This gives the protein CAGPGPNTEAFF.

This chain links TRBV18 with TRBJ1-1; 7 positions match TRBD1. Losses at the gene ends were 11 bases for V and 1 base for J; bases not matched to a gene: 10. Germline loops: CDR1 KGHSH, CDR2 LQKENI. This CDR3 region has 14 residues. CDR3 nucleotides: TGTGCCGGTACCCGACAGGGCCCGAACACTGAAGCTTTCTTT. It translates to CAGTRQGPNTEAFF.

The chain is built from TRBV3-1 and TRBJ2-2; D uncertain. V lost 0 bases, J lost 6 bases, and 5 bases lay in between. This CDR3 spans 13 amino acids. The V gene's germline CDR1 is LGHDT and CDR2 YNNKEL (reference sequence). CDR3 in amino acids: CASSQDPPGELFF. In DNA form, the CDR3 reads TGTGCCAGCAGCCAAGATCCGCCCGGGGAGCTGTTTTTT.

The rearrangement joins TRBV24-1 to TRBJ2-5, with 13 positions matching TRBD2. Germline V gene data show CDR1 as KGHDR and CDR2 as SFDVKD. CDR3 length: 14 residues. The V gene end was trimmed by 5 bases and the J gene end by 6 bases; junction bases not matched to a gene: 2. The CDR3 sequence is CATSGTSGSKTQYF. The CDR3 bases are TGTGCCACCAGTGGGACTAGCGGGAGTAAGACCCAGTACTTC.

This chain links TRBV21-1 with TRBJ2-1; the table's TRBD2 call for D was not verified on the DNA. TRBV21-1 is labeled a pseudogene. The CDR3 has 15 amino acids. The CDR3 coding sequence is TGTGCCAGCAGCAAAGACGTAGCGGGGGTCAATGAGCAGTTCTTC. Translated: CASSKDVAGVNEQFF.

The chain carries TRBV5-5 and TRBJ1-2; TRBD1 is a possible D gene (6 bases). The CDR3 totals 15 residues. Trimming pared 0 bases from V and 8 bases from J, leaving 17 bases between. Germline CDR1 and CDR2: SGHKS and YYEKEE (reference sequence). This CDR3 reads CASSLGQDPTGGYTF. The CDR3 DNA reads as TGTGCCAGCAGCTTGGGACAGGATCCCACGGGAGGCTACACCTTC.

The V and J genes are TRBV5-1 and TRBJ1-1; D might be TRBD1 (6 bases). Trimming removed 3 bases at V and 7 bases at J, with 19 bases between. The CDR3 contains 15 residues. CDR1 is SGHRS, CDR2 YFSETQ, per germline. In DNA form, the CDR3 reads TGCGCCAGCAGCTCGGAAGGGGGGGGAGTTGGTGAAGCTTTCTTT. This encodes CASSSEGGGVGEAFF.

The rearrangement uses TRBV6-5 and TRBJ1-2; TRBD1 matches at 9 bases. Germline V gene sequence: CDR1 MNHEY, CDR2 SVGAGI. The trim removed 2 bases at V and 5 bases at J, leaving 15 bases unmatched. There are 18 residues in the CDR3. The CDR3 is CASSYLGQGKGRSYGYTF. CDR3 nucleotides: TGTGCCAGCAGTTACCTGGGACAGGGAAAAGGGAGATCATATGGCTACACCTTC.

This clonotype has just a few counts. The chain combines TRBV4-3 with TRBJ1-5; weak D call: TRBD1 (6 bases). CDR1 is LGHNA and CDR2 is YSLEER in the germline V gene. This CDR3 is built from 15 residues. Trimming cost V 0 bases and J 6 bases, with 12 bases left between them. The chain's CDR3 is CASSQESGGGQPQHF. Here the CDR3 DNA reads TGCGCCAGCAGCCAAGAGTCGGGGGGCGGTCAGCCCCAGCATTTT.

This chain uses TRBV28 with TRBJ2-1, with a tentative D call TRBD2 (5 bases). Germline values: CDR1 MDHEN, CDR2 SYDVKM. This CDR3 region has 16 residues. V dropped 8 bases and J dropped 0 bases, with 17 bases sitting between them. The CDR3 spells CASGPFSGVSYNEQFF. The DNA of the CDR3 is TGTGCCAGCGGGCCTTTCTCCGGGGTCTCCTACAATGAGCAGTTCTTC.

In its sample, this clonotype was seen many times. The V gene is TRBV3-2, the J gene TRBJ2-3; the table's D gene call, TRBD2, was not cross checked with the DNA. TRBV3-2 is designated a pseudogene. The CDR3 extends over 17 amino acids. CDR3 sequence (DNA): TGTGCCAGCAGCCAAGATGGAGCGGGAGGGCCCAGAGATACGCAGTATTTT. This sequence encodes CASSQDGAGGPRDTQYF.

This clonotype was counted a few times. This rearrangement joins TRBV6-5 to TRBJ2-5; D is unresolved. This CDR3 spans 14 amino acids. V lost 0 bases to trimming and J lost 2 bases, with 7 bases between them. CDR1 and CDR2 from the germline V gene are MNHEY and SVGAGI. CDR3 sequence reads: CASSYSTRQETQYF. The CDR3 DNA sequence: TGTGCCAGCAGTTACTCGACCCGGCAAGAGACCCAGTACTTC.